This TCR beta chain was retrieved from a study of blood T cell repertoires in COVID-19. Study overall: Whether acute or convalescent, the COVID-19 samples came from the United States, Italy and Spain.

Trimming took 4 bases from V and 5 from J; bases not matched to a gene: 2. The CDR3 is 15 residues long. Per germline, CDR1 MNHEY and CDR2 SVGAGI. This clone was counted between two and nine times. The authors' processing: Amplified reference gene primers provided the basis for estimating nucleated cell counts. Produced via immunoSEQ multiplex PCR; TCRdb's table is partial and in-frame only. The V and J calls and the clone size are those of that table, but D and trimming were determined from the DNA. Of roughly 240,000 clones in the sample, about 86% were seen once. The sequenced material came from peripheral blood. This TCR was recovered from a man between 18 and 35 years old with active or convalescent COVID-19. The chain links TRBV6-5 to TRBJ2-1, with 13 bases matching TRBD2. The CDR3 here is CASSSGLAGNNEQFF. The CDR3 nucleotides read TGTGCCAGCAGTTCGGGACTAGCGGGAAACAATGAGCAGTTCTTC.